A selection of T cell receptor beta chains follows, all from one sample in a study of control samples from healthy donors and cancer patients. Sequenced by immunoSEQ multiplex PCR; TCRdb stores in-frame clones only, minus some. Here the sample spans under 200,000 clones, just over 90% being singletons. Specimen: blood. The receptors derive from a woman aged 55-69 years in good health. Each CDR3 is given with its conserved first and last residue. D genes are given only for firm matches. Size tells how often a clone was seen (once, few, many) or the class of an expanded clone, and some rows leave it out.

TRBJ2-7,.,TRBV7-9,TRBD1,TGTGCCAGCGGGGACAGGGAATACGAGCAGTACTTC,CASGDREYEQYF
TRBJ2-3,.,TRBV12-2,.,TGTGCAAGTCGCAGGGACGGAAGATCCACAGATACGCAGTATTTT,CASRRDGRSTDTQYF
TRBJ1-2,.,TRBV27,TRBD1,TGTGCCAGCAGTTCCCTCATGACAGGGTCTGCCTATGGCTACACCTTC,CASSSLMTGSAYGYTF
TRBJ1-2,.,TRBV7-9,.,TGTGCCAGCAGCCTAGGGGGATCTTTTTACCATGGCTACACCTTC,CASSLGGSFYHGYTF
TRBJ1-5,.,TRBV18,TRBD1,TGTGCCAGCTCACGGACAGGTGACAATCAGCCCCAGCATTTT,CASSRTGDNQPQHF
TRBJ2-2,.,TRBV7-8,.,TGTGCCAGCAGCTTCCTGAACACCGGGGAGCTGTTTTTT,CASSFLNTGELFF
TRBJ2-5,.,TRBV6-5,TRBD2,TGTGCCAGCAGTTTTGCGGGGGGATGGGAGACCCAGTACTTC,CASSFAGGWETQYF
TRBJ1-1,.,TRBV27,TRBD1,TGTGCCAGCAGTCCTCGACAGGGGAGGGCTGAAGCTTTCTTT,CASSPRQGRAEAFF
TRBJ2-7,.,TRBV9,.,TGTGCCAGCAGCGTAGTAAGCAACTCCTACGAGCAGTACTTC,CASSVVSNSYEQYF
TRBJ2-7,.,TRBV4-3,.,TGCGCCAGCAGCCAAGACGCTAGGGGCTACGAGCAGTACTTC,CASSQDARGYEQYF
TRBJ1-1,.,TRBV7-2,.,TGTGCCAGCAGCTTGTGGTCAGGCACGGACACTGAAGCTTTCTTT,CASSLWSGTDTEAFF
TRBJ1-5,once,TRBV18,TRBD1,TGTGCCAGCTCACCAGGGACAGGAGGAGGTCAGCCCCAGCATTTT,CASSPGTGGGQPQHF
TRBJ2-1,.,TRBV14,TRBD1,TGTGCCAGCAGCCTTCACGGGACAGGGGTCTACAATGAGCAGTTCTTC,CASSLHGTGVYNEQFF
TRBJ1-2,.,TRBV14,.,TGTGCCAGCAGCCAAGGAGAAATACTGGCTGGCTACACCTTC,CASSQGEILAGYTF
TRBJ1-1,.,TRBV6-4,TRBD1,TGTGCCAGCAGTGACCGACAGGGAATGGCTTTCTTT,CASSDRQGMAFF
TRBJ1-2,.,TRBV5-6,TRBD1,TGTGCCAGCAGCCGCCGGGACAGGGGTGGCGGCTACACCTTC,CASSRRDRGGGYTF
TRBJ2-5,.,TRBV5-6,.,TGTGCCAGCAGCTTCACGGACACGGGCGGGACCCAGTACTTC,CASSFTDTGGTQYF
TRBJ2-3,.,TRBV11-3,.,TGTGCCAGCAGCTTAGATCCCTGGTCAGATACGCAGTATTTT,CASSLDPWSDTQYF